This T cell receptor (beta chain) was sequenced during a study of CD8+CD57+ T cells in acquired aplastic anemia. After removal of 7 bases from V and 12 bases from J, the junction contained 21 bases not matched to a gene. The germline CDR1 and CDR2 sequences are SGDLS and YYNGEE. This CDR3 is 15 amino acids long. Individuals selected for sequencing had exhibited CD8+CD57+ cell expansion on flow cytometry. Blood was sampled before the patients had received any therapy. The use of genomic DNA as template underpinned the TCR beta VDJ and CDR3 profiling. TCRdb reprocessed the reads via MiXCR and lists one record per CDR3 protein. The table records 270,000 or so distinct CDR3 sequences, roughly 82% of them present only once.

The source material was sorted CD4+, CD8+, or CD8+CD57+ T cells (not recorded which) from PBMCs. The chain combines TRBV9 with TRBJ1-2; 7 bases fit TRBD1. The clonotype comes from a human donor with aplastic anemia. The CDR3 DNA follows: TGTGCCAGCGGCGGGACAGCTCATGGAGCAGTACGTCACACCTTC. Its translation: CASGGTAHGAVRHTF.